A single sample is the source of the 27 T cell receptor beta chains below, sequenced in a study of a mutant IDH1 vaccine in newly diagnosed glioma. Sequencing was performed with immunoSEQ multiplex PCR; in TCRdb, only in-frame clones are kept and a portion is missing. The sample yields roughly 74,000 clones, 70% to 90% seen once. No antigen has been assigned to these receptors. As for time point: week 23, last vaccination. The investigators gave 300 ug of mutant IDH1 20-mer peptide in each vaccine dose, together with topical imiquimod. The sample was PBMCs, taken from a glioma patient whose treatment included an IDH1 peptide vaccine. The source is a man younger than 40 with glioma. Some clones in this sample may be carry-over from other donors' samples.

CDR3 residues: CASSPVLSSYNEQFF. DNA of the CDR3: TGTGCCAGCAGCCCAGTACTAAGCTCCTACAATGAGCAGTTCTTC. This rearrangement joins TRBV7-6 to TRBJ2-1, with no clear D. Germline lookup yields CDR1 SGHVS and CDR2 FNYEAQ. The V end lost 5 bases, the J end lost 0 bases, and 11 bases lay between the germline ends. This CDR3 spans 15 amino acids.

Sample share makes this clone medium-sized (0.01 to 0.1%). The J gene is TRBJ1-1, the V gene TRBV19; D unclear. Deletions cut 1 base from V and 4 bases from J, with 7 bases between. Germline assignment: CDR1 LNHDA and CDR2 SQIVND (reference sequence). The CDR3 is 13 residues long. The CDR3 sequence is CASSIGSLTEAFF. CDR3 bases: TGTGCCAGTAGTATAGGCAGCCTCACTGAAGCTTTCTTT.

This clone was recorded once. The chain has TRBV28 and TRBJ1-5; TRBD1 agrees at 7 bases. This CDR3 comprises 14 residues. Losses at the gene ends were 6 bases for V and 5 bases for J; bases not matched to a gene: 7. Germline V CDR1 and CDR2: MDHEN, SYDVKM. The CDR3 loop reads CASSPQGGYQPQHF. As DNA, the CDR3 is TGTGCCAGCAGCCCTCAGGGGGGCTATCAGCCCCAGCATTTT.

This clone appeared a few times. The chain couples TRBV29-1 to TRBJ1-1; D is undetermined. Per germline, CDR1 SQVTM and CDR2 ANQGSEA. This CDR3 contains 11 residues. V lost 6 bases, J lost 7 bases, and 12 bases lay in between. Here the CDR3 DNA reads TGCAGCGTAGCCCCGGGCCTTGAAGCTTTCTTT. It codes for CSVAPGLEAFF. The whole variable domain, filled in from reference TRBV29-1 and TRBJ1-1, reads SAVISQKPSRDICQRGTSLTIQCQVDSQVTMMFWYRQQPGQSLTLIATANQGSEATYESGFVIDKFPISRPNLTFSTLTVSNMSPEDSSIYLCSVAPGLEAFFGQGTRLTVV.

This clone has just a few counts. This sequence joins TRBV7-3 and TRBJ2-5; 11 bases line up with TRBD2. The germline V gene has CDR1 SGHTA and CDR2 FQGTGA. The CDR3 length is 16 residues. V dropped 5 bases and J dropped 0; count of bases not matched to a gene: 5. CDR3 in amino acids: CASSILAGANQETQYF. DNA of the CDR3: TGTGCCAGCAGCATACTAGCGGGGGCTAACCAAGAGACCCAGTACTTC.

The rearrangement uses TRBV7-2 and TRBJ2-5, with TRBD1 as a possible D gene (6 bases). V was pared by 3 bases and J by 1 base, with 12 bases between. Per the germline V gene, CDR1 is SGHTA and CDR2 is FQGNSA. The CDR3 runs to 15 residues. The DNA of the CDR3 is TGTGCCAGCAGCTTCGCAGGGGCGATCCAAGAGACCCAGTACTTC. Residues: CASSFAGAIQETQYF.

The V and J genes are TRBV6-5 and TRBJ2-7, with TRBD2 identical over 9 bases. V shed 0 bases and J 6 bases; nucleotides not matched to a gene: 3. The V gene's germline CDR1 is MNHEY and CDR2 SVGAGI. This CDR3 comprises 14 residues. CDR3 in amino acids: CASSYSTAGGEQYF. The CDR3 nucleotides are TGTGCCAGCAGTTACTCGACAGCGGGGGGCGAGCAGTACTTC.

This clone turned up a few times. The V and J genes are TRBV2 and TRBJ1-1; D ambiguous. V dropped 6 bases and J dropped 5 bases, with 13 bases sitting between them. Germline V gene sequence: CDR1 SNHLY, CDR2 FYNNEI. The CDR3 runs 13 residues. The DNA for the CDR3 is TGTGCCAGCAGCAAATTATTGACAACTGAAGCTTTCTTT. It encodes CASSKLLTTEAFF.

The chain joins TRBV7-3 to TRBJ2-7, with 11 bases identical to TRBD2. CDR3 length: 14 residues. The ends lost 5 bases at V and 6 bases at J; junction bases unmatched: 6. In germline, CDR1 is SGHTA, CDR2 FQGTGA. The CDR3 spells CASSRGLAGSEQYF. The CDR3 DNA is TGTGCCAGCAGCCGAGGACTAGCGGGTTCCGAGCAGTACTTC.

The rearrangement joins TRBV2 to TRBJ1-5; D remains ambiguous. Trimming took 5 bases from V and 6 from J, leaving 17 bases between them. The CDR3 is 15 residues long. Looked up from germline, CDR1 is SNHLY and CDR2 is FYNNEI. CDR3 in amino acids: CASSTERRASQPQHF. The DNA for the CDR3 is TGTGCCAGCAGTACAGAGCGGAGGGCTAGTCAGCCCCAGCATTTT.

This rearrangement joins TRBV11-1 to TRBJ2-1; TRBD2 might be the D (6 bases). CDR1 SGHAT and CDR2 FQDESV come from the germline V gene (reference sequence). Trimming removed 1 base from V and 3 bases from J, with 10 bases in between. CDR3 length: 15 amino acids. Here the CDR3 DNA reads TGTGCCAGCAGCTTAGGGTTCGGGGGCTACAATGAGCAGTTCTTC. Translating it yields CASSLGFGGYNEQFF. The complete variable domain, with remaining parts taken from reference TRBV11-1 and TRBJ2-1, reads EAEVAQSPRYKITEKSQAVAFWCDPISGHATLYWYRQILGQGPELLVQFQDESVVDDSQLPKDRFSAERLKGVDSTLKIQPAELGDSAMYLCASSLGFGGYNEQFFGPGTRLTVL.

The chain has TRBV19 and TRBJ1-1; 12 nucleotides line up with TRBD1. The length of the CDR3 is 17 residues. After removal of 6 bases from V and 4 bases from J, the junction contained 12 bases not matched to a gene. Germline assignment: CDR1 LNHDA and CDR2 SQIVND (reference sequence). CDR3 region: CASRITPGQGASTEAFF. The CDR3 nucleotides are TGTGCCAGTAGGATTACTCCGGGACAGGGGGCGTCCACTGAAGCTTTCTTT.

The chain uses TRBV7-9 and TRBJ2-7; a weak D match, TRBD2 (6 bases). The germline CDR1 and CDR2 sequences are SEHNR and FQNEAQ (reference sequence). The length of the CDR3 is 14 residues. The V end lost 3 bases, the J end lost 6 bases, and 15 bases lay between the germline ends. CDR3 sequence reads: CASSFPAEGAEQYF. Here the CDR3 DNA reads TGTGCCAGCAGCTTTCCCGCGGAGGGCGCCGAGCAGTACTTC. The full variable domain, with the rest looked up from reference TRBV7-9 and TRBJ2-7, is DTGVSQNPRHKITKRGQNVTFRCDPISEHNRLYWYRQTLGQGPEFLTYFQNEAQLEKSRLLSDRFSAERPKGSFSTLEIQRTEQGDSAMYLCASSFPAEGAEQYFGPGTRLTVT.

This chain links TRBV6-4 with TRBJ2-1; the match to TRBD2 covers 8 bases. Germline CDR1 and CDR2: MRHNA and SNTAGT. There are 14 residues in the CDR3. The V segment lost 2 bases and the J segment 8 bases; nucleotides outside the gene matches: 5. This CDR3 is CASSDRAGGYEQFF. CDR3 nucleotides: TGTGCCAGCAGTGACAGGGCGGGAGGATATGAGCAGTTCTTC.

CDR3 nucleotides: TGCGCCAGCAGCTTGGGTCGTCTAGCGGGAGACCTTTGGAATGAGCAGTTCTTC. Its protein is CASSLGRLAGDLWNEQFF. This chain connects TRBV5-1 to TRBJ2-1; 10 positions agree with TRBD2. The CDR3 runs 18 residues. Per the germline V gene, CDR1 is SGHRS and CDR2 is YFSETQ. V lost 0 bases, J lost 7 bases, and 13 bases stayed unmatched.

The genes are TRBV25-1 and TRBJ1-1; TRBD1 might be the D (6 bases). The CDR3 spans 13 residues. Germline-derived CDR1 and CDR2 are MGHDK and SYGVNS. V was pared by 5 bases and J by 6 bases, with 13 bases between. CDR3 in DNA: TGTGCCAGCAGTAGAGGGGGGGTGGCTGAAGCTTTCTTT. Its translation: CASSRGGVAEAFF.

The chain uses TRBV9 and TRBJ2-5; D is ambiguous. Germline assignment: CDR1 SGDLS and CDR2 YYNGEE. V lost 3 bases and J lost 3, with 9 bases in between. This CDR3 is built from 13 residues. DNA for the CDR3: TGTGCCAGCAGCGCATCAACCAAAGAGACCCAGTACTTC. Translation gives CASSASTKETQYF.

The chain uses TRBV30 and TRBJ1-2; 7 nucleotides agree with TRBD1. CDR3 length: 16 residues. From germline, CDR1 is GTSNPN and CDR2 SVGIG (reference sequence). V lost 1 base, J lost 4 bases, and 12 bases stayed unmatched. CDR3 in DNA: TGTGCCTGGAGTGGCCGGAAGGGGGCTTCCTCCTATGGCTACACCTTC. Protein product: CAWSGRKGASSYGYTF.

V is TRBV13 and J is TRBJ1-2, with TRBD1 matching 7 bases. J lost 5 bases, V lost 4 bases, and 13 bases had no gene match. The germline V gene encodes CDR1 PRHDT and CDR2 FYEKMQ (reference sequence). The CDR3 runs 16 residues. The CDR3 nucleotides are TGTGCCAGCAGCTCCGCCGAGGGGGACAGAATATATGGCTACACCTTC. It translates to CASSSAEGDRIYGYTF.

This clone was seen just once. The V gene is TRBV5-1, the J gene TRBJ2-1; 8 nucleotides match TRBD2. This CDR3 spans 16 amino acids. Germline CDR1 and CDR2: SGHRS and YFSETQ. The V segment lost 4 bases and the J segment 8 bases; nucleotides outside the gene matches: 14. The CDR3 DNA reads TGCGCCAGCAGCACGGATGGGACTAGTCTCCACTATGAGCAGTTCTTC. It is translated as CASSTDGTSLHYEQFF.

V usage is TRBV27 and J usage is TRBJ2-5; the D is unclear. This CDR3 is built from 17 residues. V was cut by 1 base and J by 1 base, with 16 bases left in between. Germline V gene sequence: CDR1 MNHEY, CDR2 SMNVEV (reference sequence). The CDR3 spells CASSLYFSGSPQETQYF. CDR3 coding DNA: TGTGCCAGCAGTTTATATTTTTCCGGGTCACCCCAAGAGACCCAGTACTTC.

The gene calls are TRBV15 and TRBJ1-1; D call uncertain. Trimming removed 3 bases from V and 8 bases from J, with 16 bases in between. Per the germline V gene, CDR1 is LNHNV and CDR2 is YYDKDF (reference sequence). This CDR3 comprises 14 residues. The CDR3: CATSSGVGRVEAFF. CDR3 DNA: TGTGCCACCAGCAGTGGCGTCGGGAGGGTAGAAGCTTTCTTT.

This chain connects TRBV7-9 to TRBJ2-1; possibly TRBD1 or TRBD2 for D (6 bases each). Germline V gene lookup returns CDR1 SEHNR and CDR2 FQNEAQ (reference sequence). This CDR3 region has 13 residues. The V gene lost 0 bases and the J gene lost 9 bases, with 9 bases spanning the gap. Here the CDR3 reads CASSLAGGREQFF. The CDR3 region has the DNA TGTGCCAGCAGCTTAGCCGGGGGCCGTGAGCAGTTCTTC.

CDR3 coding DNA: TGTGCCAGCGAGAGCTCTGGGGCCAACGTCCTGACTTTC. Its translation is CASESSGANVLTF. The V call is TRBV6-1, the J call TRBJ2-6; D gene uncertain. V was clipped by 8 bases and J by 0 bases, with 5 bases between them. Per germline, CDR1 MNHNS and CDR2 SASEGT. CDR3 length equals 13 residues.

V is TRBV28 and J is TRBJ2-1; possible D gene TRBD1, 6 bases. V was cut by 5 bases and J by 3 bases, with 20 bases left in between. The germline CDR1 and CDR2 sequences are MDHEN and SYDVKM. The CDR3 spans 17 residues. CDR3 bases: TGTGCCAGCAGTAAGGGCGTGGGGGCGGCCCTCTACAATGAGCAGTTCTTC. It specifies CASSKGVGAALYNEQFF.

The V call is TRBV2, the J call TRBJ2-2; perhaps TRBD2 as D (6 bases). In germline, CDR1 is SNHLY, CDR2 FYNNEI. This CDR3 has 16 amino acids. Trimming shortened V by 7 bases and J by 1 base, and 16 bases separated the two germline ends. CDR3 nucleotide sequence: TGTGCCAGCACTGTAATGGGGGGTTGGAACACCGGGGAGCTGTTTTTT. Its translation: CASTVMGGWNTGELFF. The full variable domain, with the rest looked up from reference TRBV2 and TRBJ2-2, is EPEVTQTPSHQVTQMGQEVILRCVPISNHLYFYWYRQILGQKVEFLVSFYNNEISEKSEIFDDQFSVERPDGSNFTLKIRSTKLEDSAMYFCASTVMGGWNTGELFFGEGSRLTVL.

This clone has just one count. V and J are TRBV7-9 and TRBJ1-2; the D gene is possibly TRBD1 (5 bases). CDR3 length: 13 amino acids. CDR1 is SEHNR and CDR2 is FQNEAQ in the germline V gene (reference sequence). Trimming shortened V by 5 bases and J by 3 bases, and 10 bases separated the two germline ends. The CDR3 spells CASSIGGDYGYTF. The CDR3 region has the DNA TGTGCCAGCAGCATCGGGGGGGACTATGGCTACACCTTC.